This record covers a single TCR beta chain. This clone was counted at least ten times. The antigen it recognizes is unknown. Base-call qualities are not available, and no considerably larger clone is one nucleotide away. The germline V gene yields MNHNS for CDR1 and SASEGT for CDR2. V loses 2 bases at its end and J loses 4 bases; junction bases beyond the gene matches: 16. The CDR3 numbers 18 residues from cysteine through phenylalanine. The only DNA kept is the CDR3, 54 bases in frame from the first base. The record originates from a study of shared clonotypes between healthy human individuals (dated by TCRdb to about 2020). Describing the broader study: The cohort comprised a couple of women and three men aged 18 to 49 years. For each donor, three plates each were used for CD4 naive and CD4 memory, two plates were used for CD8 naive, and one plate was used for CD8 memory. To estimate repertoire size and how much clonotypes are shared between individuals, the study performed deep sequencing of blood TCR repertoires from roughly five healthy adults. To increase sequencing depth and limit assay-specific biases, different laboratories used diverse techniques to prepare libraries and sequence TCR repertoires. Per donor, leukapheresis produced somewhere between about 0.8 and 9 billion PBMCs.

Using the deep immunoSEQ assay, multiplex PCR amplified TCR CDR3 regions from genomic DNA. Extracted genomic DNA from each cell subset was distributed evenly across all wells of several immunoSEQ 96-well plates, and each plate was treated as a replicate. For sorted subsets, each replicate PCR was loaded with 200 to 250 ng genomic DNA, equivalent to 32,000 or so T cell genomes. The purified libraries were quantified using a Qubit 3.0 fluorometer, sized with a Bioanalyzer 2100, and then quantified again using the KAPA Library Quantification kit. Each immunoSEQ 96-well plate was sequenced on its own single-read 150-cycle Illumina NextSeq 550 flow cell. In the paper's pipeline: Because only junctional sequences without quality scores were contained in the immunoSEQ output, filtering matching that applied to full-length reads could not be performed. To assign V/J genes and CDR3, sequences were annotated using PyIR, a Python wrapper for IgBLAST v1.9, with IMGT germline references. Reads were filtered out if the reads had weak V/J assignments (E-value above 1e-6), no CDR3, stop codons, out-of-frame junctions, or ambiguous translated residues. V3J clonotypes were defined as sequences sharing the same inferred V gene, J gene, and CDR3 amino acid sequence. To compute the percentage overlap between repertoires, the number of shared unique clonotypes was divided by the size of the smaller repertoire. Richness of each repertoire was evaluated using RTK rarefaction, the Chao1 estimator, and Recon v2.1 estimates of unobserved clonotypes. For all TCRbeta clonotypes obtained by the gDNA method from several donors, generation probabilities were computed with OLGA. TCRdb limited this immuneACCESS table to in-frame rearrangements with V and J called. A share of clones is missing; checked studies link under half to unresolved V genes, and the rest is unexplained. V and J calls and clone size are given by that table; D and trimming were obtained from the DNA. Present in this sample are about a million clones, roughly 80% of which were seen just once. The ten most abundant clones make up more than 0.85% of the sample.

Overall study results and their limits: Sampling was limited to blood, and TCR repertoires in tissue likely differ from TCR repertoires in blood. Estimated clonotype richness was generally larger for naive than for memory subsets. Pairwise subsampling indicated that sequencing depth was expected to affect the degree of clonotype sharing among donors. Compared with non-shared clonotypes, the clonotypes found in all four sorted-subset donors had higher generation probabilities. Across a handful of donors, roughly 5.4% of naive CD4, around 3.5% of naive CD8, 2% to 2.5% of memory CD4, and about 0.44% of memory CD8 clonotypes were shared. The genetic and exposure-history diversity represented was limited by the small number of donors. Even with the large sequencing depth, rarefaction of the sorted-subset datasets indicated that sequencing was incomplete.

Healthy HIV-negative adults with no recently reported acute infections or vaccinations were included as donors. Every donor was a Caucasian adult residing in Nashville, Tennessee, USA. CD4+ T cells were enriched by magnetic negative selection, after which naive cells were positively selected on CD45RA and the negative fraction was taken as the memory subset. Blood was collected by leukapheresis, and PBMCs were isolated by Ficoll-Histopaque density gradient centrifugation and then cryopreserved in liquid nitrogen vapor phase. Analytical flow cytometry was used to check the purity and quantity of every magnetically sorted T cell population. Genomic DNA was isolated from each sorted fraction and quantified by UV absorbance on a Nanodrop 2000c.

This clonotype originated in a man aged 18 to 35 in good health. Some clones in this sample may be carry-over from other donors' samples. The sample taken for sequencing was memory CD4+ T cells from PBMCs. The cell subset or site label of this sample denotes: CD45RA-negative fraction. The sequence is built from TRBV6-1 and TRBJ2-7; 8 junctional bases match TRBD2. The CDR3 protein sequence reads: CASSELGFLFGRVYEQYF. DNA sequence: TGTGCCAGCAGTGAACTCGGGTTTCTTTTCGGGAGGGTTTACGAGCAGTACTTC.